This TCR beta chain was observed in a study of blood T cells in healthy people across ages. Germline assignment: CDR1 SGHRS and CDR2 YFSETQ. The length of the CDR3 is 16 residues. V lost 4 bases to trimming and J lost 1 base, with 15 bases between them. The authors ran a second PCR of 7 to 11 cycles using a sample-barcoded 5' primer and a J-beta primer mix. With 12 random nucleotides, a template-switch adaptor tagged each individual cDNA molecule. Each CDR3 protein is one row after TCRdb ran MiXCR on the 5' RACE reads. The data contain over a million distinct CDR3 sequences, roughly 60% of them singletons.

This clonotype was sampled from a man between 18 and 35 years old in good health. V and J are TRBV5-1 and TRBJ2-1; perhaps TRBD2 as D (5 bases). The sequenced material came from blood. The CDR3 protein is CASSTDTGDSYNEQFF. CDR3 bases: TGCGCCAGCAGCACGGATACCGGGGATTCCTACAATGAGCAGTTCTTC.